Shown below are 15 T cell receptor beta chains from a single sample sequenced in a study of cytomegalovirus exposure and HLA in healthy donors. The PCR made use of 60 Vbeta and 13 Jbeta primers. The repertoire was sequenced with immunoSEQ multiplex PCR; TCRdb's copy has only in-frame clones and lacks some. Of about 200,000 clones listed, around 86% were seen once; the top ten hold about 3%. Sequenced: PBMCs. These receptors were collected from a woman aged 40 to 55 in good health and CMV-seronegative.

On this clone: This sample includes further DNA sequences coding for the same CDR3. V gene TRBV19 combines with J gene TRBJ2-7, with TRBD1 as a possible D gene (5 bases). Trimming cost V 6 bases and J 5 bases, with 17 bases left between them. Germline V gene data show CDR1 as LNHDA and CDR2 as SQIVND (reference sequence). The CDR3 covers 14 residues. The CDR3 region is CASRLLDSHHEQYF. CDR3 nucleotides: TGTGCCAGTAGATTATTAGACAGTCACCACGAGCAGTACTTC.

This clone was detected only a few times. V gene TRBV5-1 combines with J gene TRBJ1-2; D is unresolved. Per germline, CDR1 SGHRS and CDR2 YFSETQ. V was trimmed by 4 bases and J by 0 bases, leaving 13 bases between them. CDR3 length equals 15 residues. CDR3 region: CASSREPNSNYGYTF. DNA of the CDR3: TGCGCCAGCAGCCGAGAGCCCAATTCTAACTATGGCTACACCTTC.

The chain has TRBV2 and TRBJ2-7, with a weak D call TRBD1 (6 bases). Germline loops: CDR1 SNHLY, CDR2 FYNNEI. This CDR3 region has 13 residues. With 4 bases removed from V and 2 bases from J, the gap between germline ends came to 9 bases. CDR3 sequence (DNA): TGTGCCAGCAGTGTTAGGGACACCTACGAGCAGTACTTC. Residues: CASSVRDTYEQYF.

The V and J genes are TRBV2 and TRBJ2-1; 7 bases align to TRBD2. With V trimmed by 2 bases and J by 9 bases, 10 bases remained unmatched. Per germline, CDR1 SNHLY and CDR2 FYNNEI. The CDR3 sequence is 15 residues long. CDR3 sequence: CASSEFELANSEQFF. CDR3 DNA sequence: TGTGCCAGCAGTGAATTTGAACTAGCGAATAGTGAGCAGTTCTTC.

J is TRBJ2-1 and V is TRBV18, with D possibly matching TRBD2 (5 bases). V was pared by 3 bases and J by 4 bases, with 13 bases between. Germline values: CDR1 KGHSH, CDR2 LQKENI. CDR3 length equals 15 residues. CDR3 loop: CASSPGGGGYNEQFF. The CDR3 DNA reads as TGTGCCAGCTCACCGGGCGGCGGAGGATACAATGAGCAGTTCTTC.

The chain employs TRBV5-6 and TRBJ2-2; TRBD2 agrees at 11 bases. The germline V gene has CDR1 SGHDT and CDR2 YYEEEE. The junction had 6 bases not matched to a gene; V was cut back by 5 bases and J by 3 bases. This CDR3 is 16 amino acids long. DNA of the CDR3: TGTGCCAGCAGTTTCGGGACTAGCGGTTACACCGGGGAGCTGTTTTTT. Its protein is CASSFGTSGYTGELFF.

This clone was found once. V gene TRBV10-2 combines with J gene TRBJ2-3, with TRBD2 matching 13 bases. Germline CDR1 WSHSY, CDR2 SAAADI. V lost 4 bases, J lost 6 bases, and 7 bases stayed unmatched. The CDR3 is 16 amino acids. DNA for the CDR3: TGCGCCAGCAGTGGCGGACTAGCGGGAGCATATGATACGCAGTATTTT. This sequence encodes CASSGGLAGAYDTQYF.

V is TRBV7-2 and J is TRBJ2-1; 7 bases are shared with TRBD2. Germline V CDR1 and CDR2: SGHTA, FQGNSA. Trimming took 4 bases from V and 8 from J; bases not matched to a gene: 8. This CDR3 contains 14 residues. The DNA of the CDR3 is TGTGCCAGCAGCTCGATAGGGAGGGCGGATGAGCAGTTCTTC. Its translation is CASSSIGRADEQFF.

The chain is built from TRBV7-3 and TRBJ2-1; 12 nucleotides match TRBD2. In germline, CDR1 is SGHTA, CDR2 FQGTGA. This CDR3 has 15 amino acids. Trimming cost V 3 bases and J 5 bases; bases outside gene matches: 2. CDR3 residues: CASSLLAGGDNEQFF. CDR3 coding DNA: TGTGCCAGCAGCTTGCTAGCGGGAGGGGACAATGAGCAGTTCTTC.

The gene calls are TRBV5-6 and TRBJ2-3, with D perhaps TRBD2 (6 bases). The germline CDR1 and CDR2 sequences are SGHDT and YYEEEE. V lost 4 bases and J 9 bases, leaving 15 bases between the germline ends. The CDR3 is made up of 13 amino acids. CDR3 nucleotides: TGTGCCAGCAGCCGGGGACTCCATGGGACGCAGTATTTT. Translating it yields CASSRGLHGTQYF.

The chain combines TRBV30 with TRBJ1-5; D possibly corresponds to TRBD1 (5 bases). Germline V gene data show CDR1 as GTSNPN and CDR2 as SVGIG (reference sequence). The CDR3 loop spans 14 amino acids. V lost 6 bases and J 4 bases, leaving 16 bases between the germline ends. The chain's CDR3 is CACKSGLENQPQHF. The CDR3 DNA reads TGTGCCTGTAAGTCGGGACTCGAGAATCAGCCCCAGCATTTT.

This clone was seen a few times. V usage is TRBV11-1 and J usage is TRBJ2-2; 15 nucleotides align to TRBD2. Germline CDR1 reads SGHAT; CDR2 reads FQDESV (reference sequence). J lost 2 bases, V lost 5 bases, and 3 bases had no gene match. The CDR3 length is 17 residues. CDR3 amino acids: CASSQGLAGGNTGELFF. CDR3 DNA sequence: TGTGCCAGCAGCCAGGGACTAGCGGGAGGTAACACCGGGGAGCTGTTTTTT.

The chain combines TRBV19 with TRBJ2-7, with 7 bases fitting TRBD2. Germline CDR1 is LNHDA and CDR2 is SQIVND (reference sequence). The CDR3 totals 12 residues. The V segment lost 9 bases and the J segment 3 bases; nucleotides outside the gene matches: 5. CDR3: CASSSSGYEQYF. The CDR3 DNA sequence: TGTGCCAGCTCCTCTAGCGGCTACGAGCAGTACTTC.

The J gene is TRBJ1-6, the V gene TRBV6-6, with D unresolved. Germline V gene lookup returns CDR1 MNHNY and CDR2 SVGAGI (reference sequence). This CDR3 contains 13 residues. Trimming stripped 7 bases from V and 6 bases from J, with 10 bases between. CDR3 sequence: CASTRGPNSPLHF. The CDR3 DNA reads TGTGCCAGCACCCGCGGTCCTAATTCACCCCTCCACTTT.

This clone was seen only a few times. The gene calls are TRBV7-9 and TRBJ2-3; 7 bases are shared with TRBD2. J lost 14 bases, V lost 6 bases, and 11 bases had no gene match. This CDR3 is built from 12 residues. Germline assignment: CDR1 SEHNR and CDR2 FQNEAQ (reference sequence). The CDR3 DNA is TGTGCCAGCAGTTCCCTAGCGGAAGGTGCGTATTTT. Translating gives CASSSLAEGAYF.